This note documents a single T cell receptor (beta chain) sequence. In its sample, this clonotype was seen many times. The clone's antigen remains unknown. No base quality values were provided; no much bigger clone lies one nucleotide off. The V end gives up 3 bases and the J end 5 bases, leaving 6 bases in the junction not matched to a gene. The germline V gene encodes CDR1 SGHRS and CDR2 YFSETQ. From the cysteine through the phenylalanine, the CDR3 covers 14 amino acids. The only DNA kept is the CDR3, 42 bases in frame from the first base. The sample originates from a study of T cells in Graves' hyperthyroidism and ophthalmopathy (dated by TCRdb to between 2018 and 2020). For the study in its entirety: Peripheral blood was collected at initial diagnosis, before any treatment. A discovery cohort of around 98 patients, fewer than 50 with Graves' ophthalmopathy and 55 to 65 with stable Graves' hyperthyroidism, was used to find distinguishing TCR V-J signatures. Whether ophthalmopathy could be predicted prospectively was tested in an independent validation cohort made up of approximately 19 hyperthyroidism patients plus 17 patients who later progressed to ophthalmopathy. The 95 to 100 discovery patients were randomly split 7:3 into training and test sets. Thyroid tissue and blood T-cell repertoires from six or seven Graves' hyperthyroidism patients were also compared in the study. After sampling, hyperthyroidism patients received methimazole starting at 30 mg daily, and ophthalmopathy patients received high-dose intravenous methylprednisolone. According to the paper, TCR Vbeta CDR3 sequencing was carried out on some 140 peripheral blood samples, which came from 40 to 45 ophthalmopathy, approximately 72 hyperthyroidism and roughly 17 progressor patients.

Amplification of TCR beta CDR3 regions was carried out from RNA transcripts. A first-round RT-PCR of the TCR CDR3 used the HTBI primer set with the Qiagen OneStep RT-PCR kit. The libraries were constructed in a second round of multiplex PCR and then size-selected and purified. Sequencing of the libraries was done on an Illumina HiSeq2000 using paired-end 100 bp reads. The study's processing was this. SOAPnuke was used to process the raw data, with reads discarded if the reads contained adapters or uncalled bases, had a mean Phred below 15, or lacked an exact constant-primer or identifier match. High-quality paired reads were merged with COPE v1.2.5, and unique nucleotide sequences were defined as clonotypes. MiTCR v1.1 was used to align clonotypes to the IMGT TRBV, TRBD and TRBJ reference segments. The analysis included only V-J combinations with a frequency above 0.0001, which together covered 99% to 99.2% of the repertoires. The TCS score was defined as F50 (clonal expansion) divided by E x V (chaos), with BLOSUM62-based TCRdist calculated between CDR3 peptides within each V-J. Welch's t-statistics and random forest reduced roughly 530 V-J features to 13, which were used in a naive Bayes classifier (R e1071). TCRdb reprocessing: public reads trimmed at Q25 with fastp, clones called with MiXCR, in-frame beta chains kept. CDR3 protein sequences are deduplicated, and each keeps its most common genes and DNA. TCRdb's processing, not the study's, gives the V and J calls here. The sample table holds hundreds of thousands of distinct CDR3 sequences, of which about 15% were seen once. The top ten clonotypes cover under 30% of the sample.

Overall study outcomes, separate from this receptor: Most expanded thyroid clonotypes (frequency above 0.001) were also detected in blood, a finding suggesting that blood repertoires may reflect thyroid immune responses. In validation, the model predicted progression to ophthalmopathy with 55% to 71% sensitivity and over 72% specificity, a median of about 6.7 months before onset. In cross-validation, a model built on a 13 V-J signature told ophthalmopathy apart from stable hyperthyroidism with roughly 87% sensitivity and about 81% specificity, and in testing the same model reached 80%/75%. No statistical method was used to fix the sample size in advance, and group allocation was not hidden from the investigators.

A patient counted as having stable Graves' hyperthyroidism if no progression to ophthalmopathy occurred over 18 months of follow-up. Hyperthyroidism patients were aged 18 to 65 years and newly diagnosed, with disease duration of less than 2 months. Any patient with an uncontrolled infection, another autoimmune disease, pregnancy or lactation was excluded. Diagnoses relied on clinical symptoms, serum thyroxine and TRAb, thyroid ultrasound and orbital computed tomography. Ficoll-Paque density gradient centrifugation was used to isolate PBMCs from 9.5 to 10 ml of fresh peripheral blood. Total RNA was extracted using Trizol reagent, and RNA quality was assessed on an Agilent 2100 Bioanalyzer.

Sequenced: blood. The V and J segments used are TRBV5-1 and TRBJ2-5; 8 central nucleotides agree with TRBD1. This clonotype was obtained from a woman aged 25 to 39 with Graves' hyperthyroidism. The CDR3 region reads CASSSPGQAETQYF. The sequence in DNA is TGCGCCAGCAGCTCACCGGGACAGGCGGAGACCCAGTACTTC.